The rows below give T cell receptor beta chains drawn from one sample of a study of control samples from healthy donors and cancer patients. Clones were read by immunoSEQ multiplex PCR, and TCRdb kept only the in-frame ones, dropping some. The sample has roughly 180,000 clones, more than 90% seen once. The specimen was blood. The receptors come from a woman between 35 and 50 years old in good health. Both conserved end residues are part of each CDR3. Fields, in order: clone size, J gene, D gene, V gene, CDR3 protein, CDR3 DNA. A D gene is named only where the DNA matches it firmly. Only part of the rows carry a size: once, few, many, or a class if the clone is expanded.

. TRBJ2-2 . TRBV11-3 CASSPSSGELFF TGTGCCAGCAGCCCCTCTTCCGGGGAGCTGTTTTTT
. TRBJ2-7 . TRBV11-2 CASSLVFGQIDSSYEQYF TGTGCCAGCAGCTTAGTATTCGGTCAGATTGACAGTTCCTACGAGCAGTACTTC
once TRBJ2-7 . TRBV5-6 CASSLGRDEQYF TGTGCCAGCAGCTTGGGAAGGGACGAGCAGTACTTC
. TRBJ1-3 . TRBV2 CASNINYRFEGNTIYF TGTGCCAGCAACATCAATTACAGGTTTGAGGGAAACACCATATATTTT
. TRBJ2-7 . TRBV12-3/TRBV12-4 CASSLGAYEQYF TGTGCCAGCAGTTTGGGGGCCTACGAGCAGTACTTC
. TRBJ2-2 TRBD1 TRBV18 CASSPPPGQGYTGELFF TGTGCCAGCTCACCACCGCCGGGACAGGGATACACCGGGGAGCTGTTTTTT
. TRBJ1-4 TRBD1 TRBV7-9 CASSFRGQGATNEKLFF TGTGCCAGCAGCTTCCGTGGACAGGGGGCAACTAATGAAAAACTGTTTTTT
. TRBJ2-2 TRBD1 TRBV5-1 CASSFRDSVTSRTGELFF TGCGCCAGCAGCTTCAGGGACAGTGTGACTTCCCGGACCGGGGAGCTGTTTTTT
. TRBJ2-3 TRBD1 TRBV12-5 CASAGASDREKVFSDLDTQYF TGTGCTAGTGCTGGGGCGTCCGACAGGGAGAAGGTGTTCTCCGATCTGGATACGCAGTATTTT
. TRBJ1-1 . TRBV11-2 CASSSVGEAFF TGTGCCAGCAGCTCAGTCGGGGAAGCTTTCTTT
. TRBJ1-1 . TRBV5-1 CASTNEPSNTEAFF TGCGCCAGCACCAACGAACCAAGCAACACTGAAGCTTTCTTT
. TRBJ1-2 . TRBV7-9 CAWGEAVGYTF TGTGCCTGGGGGGAGGCGGTTGGCTACACCTTC
. TRBJ2-1 TRBD1 TRBV2 CASQERNRGEFRNEQFF TGTGCCAGCCAAGAGCGAAACAGGGGGGAATTTAGGAATGAGCAGTTCTTC
. TRBJ2-2 . TRBV5-1 CASSVISGANTGELFF TGCGCCAGCAGCGTGATTAGCGGAGCGAACACCGGGGAGCTGTTTTTT
. TRBJ2-2 . TRBV5-8 CASSSNRDFSNTGELFF TGTGCCAGCAGCTCAAATAGGGACTTTTCGAACACCGGGGAGCTGTTTTTT
few TRBJ2-3 TRBD2 TRBV6-4 CASSDGTSGTDTQYF TGTGCCAGCAGTGACGGGACTAGCGGCACAGATACGCAGTATTTT
. TRBJ2-2 . TRBV11-2 CAVTSGENTGELFF TGTGCCGTTACGTCGGGGGAAAACACCGGGGAGCTGTTTTTT
. TRBJ2-3 . TRBV5-1 CASSLGGGTDTQYF TGCGCCAGCAGCTTGGGAGGGGGCACAGATACGCAGTATTTT
. TRBJ2-5 TRBD1 TRBV6-2/TRBV6-3 CASSLHGQGGETQYF TGTGCCAGCAGTCTACACGGACAGGGGGGTGAGACCCAGTACTTC
. TRBJ2-5 TRBD1 TRBV14 CASSLAGGHTETQYF TGTGCCAGCAGCCTTGCAGGGGGACATACCGAGACCCAGTACTTC
. TRBJ1-5 . TRBV7-9 CASSLGTNSNQPQHF TGTGCCAGCAGCTTAGGGACAAATAGCAATCAGCCCCAGCATTTT
. TRBJ1-5 . TRBV25-1 CASSESGGGNQPQHF TGTGCCAGCAGTGAATCTGGAGGGGGCAATCAGCCCCAGCATTTT
. TRBJ1-5 TRBD1 TRBV29-1 CSFTGGAGQPQHF TGCAGCTTCACAGGGGGCGCGGGGCAGCCCCAGCATTTT
once TRBJ1-2 . TRBV28 CASSLRVNYGYTF TGTGCCAGCAGTTTACGCGTAAACTATGGCTACACCTTC
. TRBJ2-3 TRBD2 TRBV11-2 CASSLTSGGAGNTDTQYF TGTGCCAGCAGCTTAACTAGCGGGGGGGCCGGGAACACAGATACGCAGTATTTT
. TRBJ2-1 . TRBV5-6 CASSLLENEQFF TGTGCCAGCAGCTTGTTGGAAAATGAGCAGTTCTTC
. TRBJ2-1 . TRBV5-1 CASSNSMGGATGNEQFF TGCGCCAGCAGCAACTCCATGGGGGGTGCAACTGGGAATGAGCAGTTCTTC
few TRBJ2-1 . TRBV7-2 CASSLFNEQFF TGTGCCAGCAGCTTATTCAATGAGCAGTTCTTC
. TRBJ1-3 . TRBV14 CASSRLGAGNTIYF TGTGCCAGCAGCCGTTTGGGTGCAGGAAACACCATATATTTT
. TRBJ1-1 . TRBV5-1 CASSLELGTEAFF TGCGCCAGCAGCTTGGAATTGGGCACTGAAGCTTTCTTT
. TRBJ1-1 TRBD1 TRBV11-2 CASSPVAQGAPGTEAFF TGTGCCAGCAGCCCAGTTGCGCAGGGGGCGCCGGGCACTGAAGCTTTCTTT
. TRBJ2-5 . TRBV5-1 CASSLAVPGSIGETQYF TGCGCCAGCAGCTTGGCGGTCCCAGGTTCGATCGGGGAGACCCAGTACTTC
. TRBJ2-2 . TRBV11-3 CASSSHADLSTGELFF TGTGCCAGCAGCTCGCACGCGGACTTATCCACCGGGGAGCTGTTTTTT
. TRBJ2-5 TRBD2 TRBV7-9 CASSPTSGGPQETQYF TGTGCCAGCAGCCCTACTAGCGGGGGCCCCCAAGAGACCCAGTACTTC
once TRBJ2-7 TRBD2 TRBV20-1 CSASIAPGGSYEQYF TGCAGTGCTAGTATTGCTCCGGGGGGGTCCTACGAGCAGTACTTC
. TRBJ1-4 TRBD1 TRBV5-1 CASSLDPGQGVKLFF TGCGCCAGCAGCTTGGACCCGGGACAGGGGGTAAAACTGTTTTTT
. TRBJ2-7 TRBD2 TRBV5-1 CASSPGLAGIQDEQYF TGCGCCAGCAGCCCGGGACTAGCGGGGATCCAGGACGAGCAGTACTTC
. TRBJ1-1 . TRBV27 CASSLVSRVSTEAFF TGTGCCAGCAGTTTAGTGAGTAGGGTAAGCACTGAAGCTTTCTTT
. TRBJ1-1 . TRBV12-3/TRBV12-4 CASSTGLYTEAFF TGTGCCAGCAGCACAGGGCTCTACACTGAAGCTTTCTTT
. TRBJ1-2 . TRBV2 CATTGTQYGYTF TGTGCCACCACCGGGACACAATATGGCTACACCTTC
. TRBJ2-1 . TRBV9 CASSPGQAYNEQFF TGTGCCAGCAGCCCGGGACAAGCCTACAATGAGCAGTTCTTC
. TRBJ1-6 . TRBV9 CASSVLPRQGDSPLHF TGTGCCAGCAGCGTACTACCTCGGCAGGGAGACTCACCCCTCCACTTT
. TRBJ2-2 TRBD1 TRBV2 CASIGQGESPGELFF TGTGCCAGCATTGGACAGGGGGAATCCCCCGGGGAGCTGTTTTTT
once TRBJ2-7 TRBD1 TRBV27 CASSPGQGFHEQYF TGTGCCAGCAGTCCGGGACAGGGGTTCCACGAGCAGTACTTC
. TRBJ1-6 . TRBV4-1 CASSQMTASDSPLHF TGCGCCAGCAGCCAGATGACAGCCTCGGACTCACCCCTCCACTTT
. TRBJ2-7 . TRBV2 CASNIGASSYEQYF TGTGCCAGCAATATAGGGGCCAGCTCCTACGAGCAGTACTTC
. TRBJ2-3 . TRBV6-4 CASSAGRSTDTQYF TGTGCCAGCAGTGCGGGCAGGAGCACAGATACGCAGTATTTT
. TRBJ1-6 TRBD1 TRBV3-1/TRBV3-2 CASSQTGIVVTYNSPLHF TGTGCCAGCAGCCAGACAGGGATCGTGGTAACCTATAATTCACCCCTCCACTTT
. TRBJ1-1 TRBD1 TRBV6-5 CATRDRANPEAFF TGTGCCACCCGAGACAGGGCGAACCCTGAAGCTTTCTTT
few TRBJ1-2 . TRBV5-4 CASSSAGLDYGYTF TGTGCCAGCAGCTCCGCGGGGCTTGACTATGGCTACACCTTC
. TRBJ2-2 . TRBV10-2 CASSGKIYTGELFF TGCGCCAGCAGTGGTAAAATTTACACCGGGGAGCTGTTTTTT
. TRBJ1-2 . TRBV5-1 CASSLSSANYGYTF TGCGCCAGCAGCTTGTCCAGCGCTAACTATGGCTACACCTTC
. TRBJ2-3 . TRBV6-5 CASRGAGTDTQYF TGTGCCAGCAGAGGGGCTGGCACAGATACGCAGTATTTT
. TRBJ2-3 . TRBV2 CASTSALPGDTQYF TGTGCCAGCACGTCAGCTCTCCCAGGAGATACGCAGTATTTT
. TRBJ2-2 TRBD1 TRBV5-1 CASSLDRKNTGELFF TGCGCCAGCAGTTTGGACAGGAAGAACACCGGGGAGCTGTTTTTT
. TRBJ1-3 . TRBV2 CASTSIPGNTIYF TGTGCCAGCACTTCGATTCCAGGAAACACCATATATTTT